This paragraph reports one TCR beta chain. These data are taken from a study of CD8+ T cells in alopecia areata. J gave up 6 bases and V 4 bases, and 6 bases lay outside the gene matches. CDR3 size: 13 residues. The germline V gene has CDR1 SQVTM and CDR2 ANQGSEA. Sequencing templates came from extracted RNA that was reverse transcribed into cDNA. Sequenced by immunoSEQ multiplex PCR; TCRdb stores in-frame clones only, minus some. The top ten hold roughly 5% of the sample, which has over 150,000 clones, 56% seen once. The chain links TRBV29-1 to TRBJ1-5; TRBD1 aligns across 7 bases. This receptor was identified in a human donor in good health. The source material was CD8+ T cells sorted from blood. The CDR3 here is CSVVGGLGQPQHF. For the CDR3, the DNA is TGCAGCGTTGTAGGGGGCTTGGGTCAGCCCCAGCATTTT. The full variable domain, with the rest looked up from reference TRBV29-1 and TRBJ1-5, is SAVISQKPSRDICQRGTSLTIQCQVDSQVTMMFWYRQQPGQSLTLIATANQGSEATYESGFVIDKFPISRPNLTFSTLTVSNMSPEDSSIYLCSVVGGLGQPQHFGDGTRLSIL.